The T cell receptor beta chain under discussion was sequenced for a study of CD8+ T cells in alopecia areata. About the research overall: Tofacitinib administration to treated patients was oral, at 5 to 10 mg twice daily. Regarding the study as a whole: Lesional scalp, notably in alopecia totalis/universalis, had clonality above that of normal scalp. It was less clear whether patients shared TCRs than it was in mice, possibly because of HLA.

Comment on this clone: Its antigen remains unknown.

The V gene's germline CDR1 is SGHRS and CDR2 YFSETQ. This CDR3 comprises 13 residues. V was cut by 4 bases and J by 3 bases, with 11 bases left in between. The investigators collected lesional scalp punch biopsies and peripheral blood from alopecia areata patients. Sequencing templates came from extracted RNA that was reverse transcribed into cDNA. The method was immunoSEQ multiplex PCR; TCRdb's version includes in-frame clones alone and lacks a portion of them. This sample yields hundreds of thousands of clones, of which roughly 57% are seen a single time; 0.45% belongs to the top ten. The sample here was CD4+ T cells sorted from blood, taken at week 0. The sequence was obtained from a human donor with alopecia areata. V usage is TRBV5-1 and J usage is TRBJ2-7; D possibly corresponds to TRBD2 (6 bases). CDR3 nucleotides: TGCGCCAGCAGCGCTAGCGACCACTACGAGCAGTACTTC. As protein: CASSASDHYEQYF.